The 30 T cell receptor beta chains below were found in one sample sequenced in a study of T cells in Graves' hyperthyroidism and ophthalmopathy. TCR beta CDR3 regions were amplified from RNA. The HTBI primer set was used in a first-round RT-PCR of the TCR CDR3. From the multiplex PCR reads, TCRdb called clonotypes with MiXCR, one entry per CDR3 protein. The sample lists under 650,000 distinct CDR3 sequences; under 20% were seen once. Sequenced input: blood. Source of these receptors: a woman in her twenties or thirties with Graves' hyperthyroidism.

This clonotype was found a few times. This chain uses TRBV5-6 with TRBJ1-2; D perhaps matches TRBD1 (5 bases). CDR3 length: 14 residues. CDR1 and CDR2 (germline): SGHDT, YYEEEE. Trimming removed 0 bases from V and 4 bases from J, with 10 bases in between. DNA of the CDR3: TGTGCCAGCAGCTTGGGGGGCGCGACCTATGGCTACACCTTC. Residues: CASSLGGATYGYTF.

This clonotype was detected many times. The genes are TRBV12-3 or TRBV12-4 and TRBJ2-7, with TRBD1 matching over 10 bases. Losses at the gene ends were 4 bases for V and 1 base for J; bases not matched to a gene: 1. This CDR3 is 14 amino acids long. The CDR3 here is CASSWDRGSYEQYF. For the CDR3, the DNA is TGTGCCAGCAGTTGGGACAGGGGTTCCTACGAGCAGTACTTC.

This clonotype has just a few counts. The gene calls are TRBV6-5 and TRBJ1-4; TRBD1 agrees at 8 bases. V shed 2 bases and J 2 bases; nucleotides not matched to a gene: 7. Per the germline V gene, CDR1 is MNHEY and CDR2 is SVGAGI. The CDR3 totals 17 residues. The CDR3 DNA follows: TGTGCCAGCAGTTACGGGAACAGGGGGACTACTAATGAAAAACTGTTTTTT. It translates to CASSYGNRGTTNEKLFF.

This clonotype appeared many times. The chain employs TRBV6-2 or TRBV6-3 and TRBJ2-3, with D unclear. The V gene's germline CDR1 is MNHEY and CDR2 SVGEGT. The V end was cut by 0 bases, the J end by 1 base, with 5 bases between. The length of the CDR3 is 14 residues. CDR3 nucleotides: TGTGCCAGCAGTTACTCGAGCCGCACAGATACGCAGTATTTT. This translates into CASSYSSRTDTQYF.

This clonotype was observed a handful of times. V usage is TRBV20-1 and J usage is TRBJ2-1; TRBD2 agrees at 8 bases. V lost 3 bases to trimming and J lost 5 bases; unmatched junction nucleotides: 6. The CDR3 loop spans 14 amino acids. The germline V gene has CDR1 DFQATT and CDR2 SNEGSKA (reference sequence). The CDR3 reads CSARSGRMNNEQFF. The CDR3 nucleotides are TGCAGTGCTAGGAGCGGGAGAATGAACAATGAGCAGTTCTTC.

This clonotype was detected only a few times. This rearrangement joins TRBV5-8 to TRBJ1-6; D is ambiguous. Trimming left V 4 bases short and J 8 bases short, with 19 bases between. The germline CDR1 and CDR2 sequences are SGHTS and YDEGEE. The CDR3 has 16 amino acids. CDR3 bases: TGTGCCAGCAGCGACAACCCAGTAATAGTTTATTCACCCCTCCACTTT. Amino acid sequence: CASSDNPVIVYSPLHF.

The chain joins TRBV6-1 to TRBJ2-7, with a possible D match to TRBD1 (5 bases). Germline lookup yields CDR1 MNHNS and CDR2 SASEGT. This CDR3 is built from 15 residues. V lost 6 bases and J 3 bases, leaving 18 bases between the germline ends. CDR3 DNA: TGTGCCAGCAGGGATCCTGGGGCGAAAGGCTACGAGCAGTACTTC. Translated: CASRDPGAKGYEQYF.

V and J are TRBV6-1 and TRBJ2-7; no definite D call. Germline V gene lookup returns CDR1 MNHNS and CDR2 SASEGT. CDR3 size: 13 residues. Trimming cost V 7 bases and J 4 bases, with 14 bases left between them. CDR3 in DNA: TGTGCCAGCAAGCCTGATTTCTATTACGAGCAGTACTTC. Protein sequence: CASKPDFYYEQYF.

This clonotype was counted many times. Germline and junction disagree at one end, which may indicate a read error. CDR3 nucleotides: TGCGCCAGCAGTGGCTACAGGGCTTACGGGCAGTACTTC. Protein sequence: CASSGYRAYGQYF. The chain couples TRBV10-1 to TRBJ2-7; TRBD1 might be the D (6 bases). The V gene's germline CDR1 is WNHNN and CDR2 SYGVQD (reference sequence). CDR3 length: 13 residues.

This clonotype was seen many times. The chain carries TRBV12-5 and TRBJ2-3; D not resolved. The germline gives CDR1 LGHNT, CDR2 FRNRAP. The V and J ends lost 3 bases and 4 bases respectively, with 14 bases between them. CDR3 length: 15 residues. The CDR3 loop reads CASGLGDSFSDTQYF. The CDR3 coding sequence is TGTGCTAGTGGTTTAGGAGACTCCTTCTCAGATACGCAGTATTTT.

The chain combines TRBV7-9 with TRBJ2-7; D is tentatively TRBD1 or TRBD2 (5 bases each). Germline V gives CDR1 SEHNR, CDR2 FQNEAQ (reference sequence). The CDR3 is 13 amino acids. Trimming removed 6 bases at V and 3 bases at J, with 12 bases between. The CDR3 DNA is TGTGCCAGCAGGACCGGGGACGGCTACGAGCAGTACTTC. This sequence encodes CASRTGDGYEQYF. Complete variable domain (other parts from reference TRBV7-9 and TRBJ2-7): DTGVSQNPRHKITKRGQNVTFRCDPISEHNRLYWYRQTLGQGPEFLTYFQNEAQLEKSRLLSDRFSAERPKGSFSTLEIQRTEQGDSAMYLCASRTGDGYEQYFGPGTRLTVT.

The table lists this clonotype with many counts. This sequence joins TRBV11-2 and TRBJ2-7, with a possible D match to TRBD1 (6 bases). The CDR3 contains 16 residues. Germline V gene data show CDR1 as SGHAT and CDR2 as FQNNGV. Trimming pared 4 bases from V and 3 bases from J, leaving 19 bases between. The CDR3 coding sequence is TGTGCCAGCAGCTCAGACTTAACCGGACAGCTCTACGAGCAGTACTTC. It encodes CASSSDLTGQLYEQYF.

As concerns this clonotype: No conserved phenylalanine or tryptophan is present at the end of the CDR3, so a read error is the likely explanation. The chain has TRBV6-2 or TRBV6-3 and TRBJ2-3; possible D gene TRBD1, 5 bases. Germline assignment: CDR1 MNHEY and CDR2 SVGEGT. With 5 bases removed from V and 2 bases from J, the gap between germline ends came to 8 bases. CDR3 length: 13 residues. DNA for the CDR3: TGTGCCAGCAGTCTACAGGCCACAGATACGCAGTATTCT. Translated: CASSLQATDTQYS.

Points on this clonotype: This sequence may be a read error, since a much larger clone differs from it by one base. The V call is TRBV7-2, the J call TRBJ2-7; no reliable D call. CDR3 length equals 13 residues. V was shortened by 1 base and J by 0 bases, with 4 bases between the two germline ends. The germline CDR1 and CDR2 sequences are SGHTA and FQGNSA. The CDR3 bases are TGTGCCAGCAGCTTAGGGTACTCCTACGAGCAGTACTTC. It specifies CASSLGYSYEQYF. Full variable domain (outside the CDR3, taken from reference TRBV7-2 and TRBJ2-7): GAGVSQSPSNKVTEKGKDVELRCDPISGHTALYWYRQSLGQGLEFLIYFQGNSAPDKSGLPSDRFSAERTGGSVSTLTIQRTQQEDSAVYLCASSLGYSYEQYFGPGTRLTVT.

The gene calls are TRBV28 and TRBJ1-4; the match to TRBD1 covers 8 bases. Germline V gene data show CDR1 as MDHEN and CDR2 as SYDVKM. Unmatched junction bases numbered 9, after V lost 5 bases and J lost 7 bases. The CDR3 length is 15 residues. In nucleotides, the CDR3 is TGTGCCAGCAGTACCACAGGGGGAGGAGGTGAAAAACTGTTTTTT. Translation: CASSTTGGGGEKLFF.

This clonotype turned up a few times. CDR3 amino acids: CASSSESAGAREQYF. For the CDR3, the DNA is TGTGCCAGCAGTAGCGAATCGGCAGGGGCTAGGGAGCAGTACTTC. This sequence joins TRBV27 and TRBJ2-7, with TRBD1 as a possible D gene (6 bases). The CDR3 totals 15 residues. Germline CDR1 reads MNHEY; CDR2 reads SMNVEV (reference sequence). V lost 5 bases to trimming and J lost 7 bases, with 21 bases between them.

This clonotype was counted a few times. For the CDR3, the DNA is TGCGCCAGCAGCTTGGATGGTCTCGTCGAAGCTTTCTTT. The encoded protein is CASSLDGLVEAFF. J is TRBJ1-1 and V is TRBV5-1; no clear D. Germline V gives CDR1 SGHRS, CDR2 YFSETQ. V was clipped by 0 bases and J by 8 bases, with 11 bases between them. There are 13 residues in the CDR3.

V gene TRBV18 combines with J gene TRBJ2-5; 14 nucleotides agree with TRBD2. Losses at the gene ends were 6 bases for V and 3 bases for J; bases not matched to a gene: 6. Per the germline V gene, CDR1 is KGHSH and CDR2 is LQKENI. The CDR3 is 16 amino acids. In nucleotides, the CDR3 is TGTGCCAGCTCGTCGAGACTAGCGGGAGGGGAAGAGACCCAGTACTTC. As protein: CASSSRLAGGEETQYF.

This clonotype was detected many times. The chain uses TRBV5-1 and TRBJ2-2; no clear D gene. There are 14 residues in the CDR3. Germline values: CDR1 SGHRS, CDR2 YFSETQ. V was pared by 0 bases and J by 6 bases, with 9 bases between. The CDR3 nucleotides read TGCGCCAGCAGCTTGGGGGTGGATTCCGGGGAGCTGTTTTTT. Translated: CASSLGVDSGELFF.

This clonotype was recorded many times. This rearrangement joins TRBV27 to TRBJ2-7; 9 nucleotides agree with TRBD2. The CDR3 contains 18 residues. Germline CDR1 reads MNHEY; CDR2 reads SMNVEV (reference sequence). V was clipped by 6 bases and J by 4 bases; unmatched bases: 19. Written as DNA, the CDR3 is TGTGCCAGCAGACCCGCGGGAGGGGCCTACAAGTTCACATACGAGCAGTACTTC. This codes for CASRPAGGAYKFTYEQYF.

This clonotype was seen repeatedly, ten times or more. V and J are TRBV7-2 and TRBJ1-4; 7 bases map to TRBD1. This CDR3 has 14 amino acids. After removal of 1 base from V and 7 bases from J, the junction contained 3 bases not matched to a gene. Per germline, CDR1 SGHTA and CDR2 FQGNSA. CDR3 sequence reads: CASSLGGGSEKLFF. The CDR3 DNA sequence: TGTGCCAGCAGCTTAGGAGGGGGCAGTGAAAAACTGTTTTTT.

This clonotype showed up many times. The chain has TRBV2 and TRBJ1-1; D unresolved. The CDR3 runs to 15 residues. From germline, CDR1 is SNHLY and CDR2 FYNNEI. Trimming took off 7 bases at V and 8 bases at J, with 23 bases between the two ends. CDR3 in amino acids: CASTALASSFGEAFF. CDR3 bases: TGTGCCAGCACCGCCCTAGCGTCCTCTTTCGGGGAAGCTTTCTTT.

This clonotype was observed many times. The rearrangement joins TRBV11-2 to TRBJ2-2; D uncertain. The length of the CDR3 is 13 residues. V was trimmed by 5 bases and J by 5 bases, leaving 9 bases between them. Germline lookup yields CDR1 SGHAT and CDR2 FQNNGV. CDR3 sequence (DNA): TGTGCCAGCAGCGCCGTTCGTACCGGGGAGCTGTTTTTT. Protein sequence: CASSAVRTGELFF.

This clonotype was counted ten times or more. The chain carries TRBV2 and TRBJ1-2; 7 bases are a match to TRBD1. The length of the CDR3 is 15 residues. The V gene's germline CDR1 is SNHLY and CDR2 FYNNEI. J gave up 0 bases and V 6 bases, and 7 bases lay outside the gene matches. CDR3 sequence: CASRLRDSPNYGYTF. In DNA form, the CDR3 reads TGTGCCAGCAGGCTCCGGGACAGCCCTAACTATGGCTACACCTTC.

In its sample, this clonotype was seen a few times. The V gene is TRBV24-1, the J gene TRBJ2-1, with TRBD1 matching 8 bases. CDR3 size: 17 residues. V lost 1 base to trimming and J lost 0 bases; unmatched junction nucleotides: 4. Germline V gene lookup returns CDR1 KGHDR and CDR2 SFDVKD. The CDR3 reads CATSDFTGTGSYNEQFF. CDR3 coding DNA: TGTGCCACCAGTGATTTCACCGGGACAGGCTCCTACAATGAGCAGTTCTTC.

This clonotype has ten or more counts. V usage is TRBV12-3 or TRBV12-4 and J usage is TRBJ2-1; D call uncertain. The CDR3 extends over 12 amino acids. The ends were cut back, 5 bases at V and 5 bases at J, with 7 bases in the middle. The CDR3 DNA reads TGTGCCAGCAGTCCATATAACAATGAGCAGTTCTTC. Its protein product is CASSPYNNEQFF.

The J gene is TRBJ1-6, the V gene TRBV5-6, with a possible D match to TRBD1 (5 bases). CDR3 size: 16 residues. CDR1 and CDR2 (germline): SGHDT, YYEEEE. V gave up 0 bases and J gave up 8 bases, with 15 bases separating them. CDR3 DNA sequence: TGTGCCAGCAGCTTGGCCGCGATCGGGGGGGATTCACCCCTCCACTTT. Residues: CASSLAAIGGDSPLHF. The entire variable domain, with the rest obtained from reference TRBV5-6 and TRBJ1-6, is as follows: DAGVTQSPTHLIKTRGQQVTLRCSPKSGHDTVSWYQQALGQGPQFIFQYYEEEERQRGNFPDRFSGHQFPNYSSELNVNALLLGDSALYLCASSLAAIGGDSPLHFGNGTRLTVT.

The V call is TRBV29-1, the J call TRBJ2-7; 12 bases are a match to TRBD2. The germline V gene has CDR1 SQVTM and CDR2 ANQGSEA. Germline trimming cut 2 bases from V and 3 bases from J; bases unmatched to any gene: 5. This CDR3 has 15 residues. The CDR3 protein is CSVESLAGGIYEQYF. In nucleotides, the CDR3 is TGCAGCGTTGAATCCCTAGCGGGGGGGATCTACGAGCAGTACTTC.

The genes are TRBV12-3 or TRBV12-4 and TRBJ2-1; a possible D gene is TRBD1 (5 bases). The CDR3 has 19 amino acids. Trimming left V 3 bases short and J 2 bases short, with 23 bases between. In DNA form, the CDR3 reads TGTGCCAGCAGTTTTACCCCCAGGACAACCCTGGGGACCTACAATGAGCAGTTCTTC. Its translation is CASSFTPRTTLGTYNEQFF.

This clonotype has a count of ten or more. The chain uses TRBV7-2 and TRBJ1-2, with D perhaps TRBD1 (5 bases). Looked up from germline, CDR1 is SGHTA and CDR2 is FQGNSA. V lost 0 bases and J lost 2, with 10 bases in between. This CDR3 has 15 residues. CDR3 sequence: CASSLAGGINYGYTF. CDR3 DNA: TGTGCCAGCAGCTTAGCGGGGGGGATAAACTATGGCTACACCTTC.